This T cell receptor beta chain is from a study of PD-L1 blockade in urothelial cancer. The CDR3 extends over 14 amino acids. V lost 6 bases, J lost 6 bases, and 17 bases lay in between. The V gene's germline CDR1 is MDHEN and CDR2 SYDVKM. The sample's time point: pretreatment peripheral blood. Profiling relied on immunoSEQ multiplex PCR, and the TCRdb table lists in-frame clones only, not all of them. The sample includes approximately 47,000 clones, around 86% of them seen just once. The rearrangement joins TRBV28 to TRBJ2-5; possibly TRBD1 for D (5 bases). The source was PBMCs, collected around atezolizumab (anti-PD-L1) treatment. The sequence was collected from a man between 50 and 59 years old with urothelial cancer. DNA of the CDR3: TGTGCCAGCAGCCCGGTGGGGCTAGGAAAGACCCAGTACTTC. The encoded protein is CASSPVGLGKTQYF.